The 11 T cell receptor beta chains below were found in one sample sequenced in a study of cytomegalovirus exposure and HLA in healthy donors. The data were produced by immunoSEQ multiplex PCR, yet TCRdb's version contains in-frame clones alone and is incomplete. The sample lists over 150,000 clones, under 95% occurring once. The sample consisted of PBMCs. The receptors derive from a woman between 18 and 29 years old in good health and CMV-seropositive.

The chain uses TRBV30 and TRBJ2-5, with TRBD2 identical over 7 bases. Per the germline V gene, CDR1 is GTSNPN and CDR2 is SVGIG (reference sequence). J was trimmed by 4 bases and V by 2 bases; bases with no gene match: 7. This CDR3 comprises 14 residues. The CDR3 region has the DNA TGTGCCTGGAGTCCCTTTGGGGGGGGAGAGACCCAGTACTTC. It encodes CAWSPFGGGETQYF.

The rearrangement uses TRBV19 and TRBJ2-4; D perhaps matches TRBD2 (6 bases). Germline V gene lookup returns CDR1 LNHDA and CDR2 SQIVND (reference sequence). This CDR3 has 15 residues. V lost 3 bases, J lost 3 bases, and 12 bases lay in between. The CDR3, as DNA: TGTGCCAGTAGTATCGCTGGGGGGATCAAAAACATTCAGTACTTC. Amino acids: CASSIAGGIKNIQYF.

The J gene is TRBJ2-7, the V gene TRBV19, with D maybe TRBD2 (7 bases). V was trimmed by 8 bases and J by 3 bases, leaving 17 bases between them. The CDR3 is 14 amino acids. Germline V CDR1 and CDR2: LNHDA, SQIVND (reference sequence). In DNA form, the CDR3 reads TGTGCCAGTGGAGGGGGTGGACTAGTCTACGAGCAGTACTTC. This translates into CASGGGGLVYEQYF.

The genes are TRBV19 and TRBJ2-3, with 11 bases fitting TRBD2. V trimming: 7 bases; J trimming: 4 bases; junction bases outside the gene matches: 7. There are 15 residues in the CDR3. Germline V gene sequence: CDR1 LNHDA, CDR2 SQIVND (reference sequence). CDR3 region: CASTPIAGGADTQYF. The CDR3 bases are TGTGCCAGTACACCTATAGCGGGAGGGGCAGATACGCAGTATTTT.

This clone occurred once. The gene calls are TRBV5-1 and TRBJ1-1; TRBD1 matches 9 bases. CDR1 is SGHRS and CDR2 is YFSETQ in the germline V gene. This CDR3 has 16 amino acids. With 0 bases clipped from V and 7 bases from J, the junction kept 10 bases outside the gene matches. Here the CDR3 DNA reads TGCGCCAGCAGCTTGGCACCGGGACAGGGAGACCTTGAAGCTTTCTTT. This codes for CASSLAPGQGDLEAFF.

The J gene is TRBJ2-1, the V gene TRBV5-5; D gene uncertain. This CDR3 is 13 amino acids long. Between the trimmed V and J ends, which lost 3 bases and 4 bases, there was a span of 8 bases. Per germline, CDR1 SGHKS and CDR2 YYEKEE (reference sequence). Here the CDR3 reads CASSSSDYNEQFF. CDR3 nucleotide sequence: TGTGCCAGCAGCTCCTCAGATTACAATGAGCAGTTCTTC.

The chain employs TRBV4-1 and TRBJ2-7; possibly TRBD2 for D (5 bases). Germline V lookup: CDR1 MGHRA, CDR2 YSYEKL. The CDR3 has 14 amino acids. The V end was cut by 2 bases, the J end by 5 bases, with 13 bases between. The CDR3 DNA reads as TGCGCCAGCAGCCAACCACTAGTTCGGAACGAGCAGTACTTC. Protein sequence: CASSQPLVRNEQYF.

Here the CDR3 DNA reads TGTGCCAGCAGCAGACAGGGGATCCAAGAGACCCAGTACTTC. This encodes CASSRQGIQETQYF. The rearrangement links TRBV5-5 to TRBJ2-5; 8 positions match TRBD1. J was trimmed by 1 base and V by 4 bases; bases with no gene match: 3. The CDR3 runs to 14 residues. From germline, CDR1 is SGHKS and CDR2 YYEKEE (reference sequence).

This chain connects TRBV15 to TRBJ1-1; 7 nucleotides match TRBD1. The V gene end was trimmed by 3 bases and the J gene end by 2 bases; junction bases not matched to a gene: 3. Germline CDR1 is LNHNV and CDR2 is YYDKDF (reference sequence). This CDR3 contains 14 residues. CDR3 in DNA: TGTGCCACCAGCAGGACAGGGATTAACACTGAAGCTTTCTTT. Protein product: CATSRTGINTEAFF.

This chain connects TRBV30 to TRBJ1-1; D might be TRBD1 (6 bases). The CDR3 is made up of 15 amino acids. Per germline, CDR1 GTSNPN and CDR2 SVGIG (reference sequence). Trimming pared 4 bases from V and 4 bases from J, leaving 19 bases between. The CDR3 reads CAWIGGPSRGTEAFF. The CDR3 DNA sequence: TGTGCCTGGATAGGGGGACCCTCAAGGGGCACTGAAGCTTTCTTT.

There are a few counts of this clone. The J gene is TRBJ1-3, the V gene TRBV4-2; no reliable D call. Trimming took 1 base from V and 4 from J, leaving 8 bases between them. The CDR3 runs to 14 residues. Germline V lookup: CDR1 LGHNA, CDR2 YNFKEQ. This CDR3 is CASSQGAQGNTIYF. As DNA, the CDR3 is TGTGCCAGCAGCCAAGGGGCGCAGGGAAACACCATATATTTT.